The clone carrying this TCR beta chain was observed many times. Its antigen is not known. The ends were cut back, 1 base at V and 7 bases at J, with 11 bases in the middle. CDR3 length: 14 residues. Germline V gives CDR1 SGHTA, CDR2 FQGTGA. This specimen belongs to a study of CD8 T cells in ankylosing spondylitis. Overall study findings and caveats: Researchers reportedly found disease-linked clones significantly enriched in matched ankylosing spondylitis synovial fluid.

Quantitative barcoded 5'-RACE was used to prepare TCR beta libraries. TCRdb fed the 5' RACE reads into MiXCR, producing one record per CDR3 protein. The table has 250,000 to 400,000 distinct CDR3 sequences, 11% seen once. Sequenced input: blood, either unsorted or a sorted T cell fraction (not recorded which). This receptor was taken from a female donor with ankylosing spondylitis or in good health (not recorded which). The chain uses TRBV7-3 and TRBJ2-1, with D unclear. CDR3 nucleotides: TGTGCCAGCAGCTTAAGTCCTTTTGGGAATGAGCAGTTCTTC. Translated, it gives CASSLSPFGNEQFF.